Sequencing of this TCR beta chain was carried out in a study of shared clonotypes between healthy human individuals. Study overall: CD4 naive and CD4 memory each took three plates per donor, while CD8 naive took two and CD8 memory one.

Comment on this clone: The target antigen is unknown.

Original processing notes: Without quality scores, immunoSEQ junctional reads could not be filtered like full-length reads. Some clones are missing from TCRdb's copy, which holds only in-frame ones; the method was immunoSEQ multiplex PCR. V and J calls and clone size are those listed in that table; D and trimming were worked out from the DNA. This sample yields more than 2 million clones, of which just under 95% are seen a single time; about 1.7% belongs to the top ten. Whole-study findings and limits: Clonotype sharing across four donors was observed for roughly 5% of naive CD4 clonotypes.

In the naive CD8 group, cells lacked CD45RO and were positively selected for CCR7, so terminally differentiated effector memory CD45RA+ cells were left out. Germline assignment: CDR1 MGHRA and CDR2 YSYEKL. The CDR3 totals 16 residues. Trimming shortened V by 1 base and J by 3 bases, and 16 bases separated the two germline ends. The sequence derives from a man between 18 and 29 years old in good health. Some clones in this sample may be carry-over from other donors' samples. The sample was naive CD8+ T cells from PBMCs. The chain uses TRBV4-1 and TRBJ2-7; possible D gene TRBD1, 5 bases. The CDR3 reads CASSQGPQGDIYEQYF. In DNA form, the CDR3 reads TGCGCCAGCAGCCAAGGGCCCCAAGGGGATATCTACGAGCAGTACTTC.